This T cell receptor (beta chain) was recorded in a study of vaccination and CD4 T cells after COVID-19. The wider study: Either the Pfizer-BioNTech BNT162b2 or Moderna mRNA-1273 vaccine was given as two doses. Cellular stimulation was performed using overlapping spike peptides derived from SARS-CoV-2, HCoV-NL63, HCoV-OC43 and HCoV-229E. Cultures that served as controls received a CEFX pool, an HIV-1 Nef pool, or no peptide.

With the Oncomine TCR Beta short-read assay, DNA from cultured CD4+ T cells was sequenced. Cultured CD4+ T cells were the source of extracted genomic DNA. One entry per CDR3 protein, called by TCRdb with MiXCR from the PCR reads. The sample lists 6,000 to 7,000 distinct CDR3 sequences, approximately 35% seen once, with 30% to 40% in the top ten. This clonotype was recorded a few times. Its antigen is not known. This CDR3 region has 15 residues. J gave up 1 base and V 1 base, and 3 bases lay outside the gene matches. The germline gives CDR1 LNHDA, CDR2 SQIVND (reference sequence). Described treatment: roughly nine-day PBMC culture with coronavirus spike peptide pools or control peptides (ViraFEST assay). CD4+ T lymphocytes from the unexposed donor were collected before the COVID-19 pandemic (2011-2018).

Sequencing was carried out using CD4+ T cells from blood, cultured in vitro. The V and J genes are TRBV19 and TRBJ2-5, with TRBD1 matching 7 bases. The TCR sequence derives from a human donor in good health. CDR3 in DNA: TGTGCCAGTAGTATAGGTGGGACAGTCCAAGAGACCCAGTACTTC. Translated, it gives CASSIGGTVQETQYF.